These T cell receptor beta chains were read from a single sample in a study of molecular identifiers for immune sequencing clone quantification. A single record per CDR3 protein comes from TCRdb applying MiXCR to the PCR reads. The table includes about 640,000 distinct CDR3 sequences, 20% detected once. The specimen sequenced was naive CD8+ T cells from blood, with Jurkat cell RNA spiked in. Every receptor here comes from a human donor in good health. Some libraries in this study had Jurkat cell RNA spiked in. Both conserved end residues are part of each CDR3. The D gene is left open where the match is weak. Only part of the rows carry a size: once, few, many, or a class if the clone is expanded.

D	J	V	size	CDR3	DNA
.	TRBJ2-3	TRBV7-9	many	CASRKDPTDTQYF	TGTGCCAGCAGGAAGGACCCCACAGATACGCAGTATTTT
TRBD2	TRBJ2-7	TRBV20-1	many	CSASNIAGRSYEQYF	TGCAGTGCTAGTAATATAGCGGGGCGATCCTACGAGCAGTACTTC
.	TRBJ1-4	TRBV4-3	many	CASSQEVIGEKLFF	TGCGCCAGCAGCCAAGAAGTCATCGGTGAAAAACTGTTTTTT
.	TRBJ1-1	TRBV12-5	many	CASGSDVNPMNTEAFF	TGTGCTAGTGGATCCGACGTAAACCCCATGAACACTGAAGCTTTCTTT
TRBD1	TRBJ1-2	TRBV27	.	CARSSTGQGFYGYTF	TGTGCCCGCAGTTCGACGGGACAGGGGTTTTATGGCTACACCTTC
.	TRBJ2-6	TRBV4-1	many	CASSLRLPGANVLTF	TGCGCCAGCAGCCTCCGGCTGCCTGGGGCCAACGTCCTGACTTTC
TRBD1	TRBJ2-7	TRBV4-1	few	CASSHGTGLYEQYF	TGCGCCAGCAGCCACGGGACAGGCCTCTACGAGCAGTACTTC
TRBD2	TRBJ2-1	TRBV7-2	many	CASSSPPGTKSGNEQFF	TGTGCCAGCAGCTCCCCCCCCGGGACTAAAAGCGGGAATGAGCAGTTCTTC
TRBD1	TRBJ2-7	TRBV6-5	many	CASSYGDSLYEQYF	TGTGCCAGCAGTTACGGGGACAGTCTCTACGAGCAGTACTTC
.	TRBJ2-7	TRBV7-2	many	CASSPTLGEETYEQYF	TGTGCCAGCAGCCCCACCCTGGGGGAGGAAACCTACGAGCAGTACTTC
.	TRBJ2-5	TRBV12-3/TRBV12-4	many	CASSYGVETQYF	TGTGCCAGCAGTTACGGAGTGGAGACCCAGTACTTC
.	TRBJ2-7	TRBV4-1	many	CASSQIGTASGGEQYF	TGCGCCAGCAGCCAAATCGGGACCGCAAGTGGGGGCGAGCAGTACTTC
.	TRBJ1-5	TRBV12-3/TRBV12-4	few	CASSLVGSVQPQHF	TGTGCCAGCAGTTTAGTGGGGAGCGTTCAGCCCCAGCATTTT
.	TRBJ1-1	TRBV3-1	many	CASSQVGGGPRDPSFF	TGTGCCAGCAGCCAAGTCGGGGGCGGTCCTCGGGACCCTTCTTTCTTT
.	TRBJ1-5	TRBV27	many	CASSLHARGAQPQHF	TGTGCCAGCAGTTTACACGCAAGAGGAGCTCAGCCCCAGCATTTT
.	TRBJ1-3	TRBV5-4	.	CASSQAGTGPGNTIYF	TGTGCCAGCAGCCAGGCCGGGACTGGTCCGGGAAACACCATATATTTT
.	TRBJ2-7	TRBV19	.	CACSEYFYALPYEQYF	TGTGCCTGTAGTGAGTATTTCTACGCCCTCCCCTACGAGCAGTACTTC
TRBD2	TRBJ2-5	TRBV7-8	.	CASTPSGSGLAGEETQYF	TGTGCCAGCACCCCGAGCGGTAGCGGACTAGCGGGGGAGGAGACCCAGTACTTC
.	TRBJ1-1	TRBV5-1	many	CASSENPRLDNMNTEAFF	TGCGCCAGCAGCGAAAACCCCCGTCTAGACAACATGAACACTGAAGCTTTCTTT
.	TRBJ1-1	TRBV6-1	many	CASSAKRETFEAFF	TGTGCCAGCAGTGCGAAAAGAGAAACCTTCGAAGCTTTCTTT
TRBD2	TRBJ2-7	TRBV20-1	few	CSAPPGTSDSYEQYF	TGCAGTGCTCCACCCGGGACTAGCGACTCCTACGAGCAGTACTTC
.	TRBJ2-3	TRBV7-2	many	CASSLVGLGTDTQYF	TGTGCCAGCAGCTTAGTGGGACTCGGCACAGATACGCAGTATTTT
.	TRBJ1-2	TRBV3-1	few	CASSLPRNYGYTF	TGTGCCAGCAGCCTCCCGCGGAACTATGGCTACACCTTC
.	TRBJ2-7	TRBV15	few	CATSKVPRSSYEQYF	TGTGCCACCAGCAAAGTCCCTCGTAGCTCCTACGAGCAGTACTTC
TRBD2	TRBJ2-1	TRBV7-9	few	CASSFAGQAGGFYNEQFF	TGTGCCAGCAGCTTTGCCGGACAAGCGGGAGGGTTCTACAATGAGCAGTTCTTC
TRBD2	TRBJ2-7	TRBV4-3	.	CASSRDWASGTYEQYF	TGCGCCAGCAGCCGAGATTGGGCTAGCGGGACCTACGAGCAGTACTTC
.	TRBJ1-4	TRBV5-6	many	CASSFSTGSTNEKLFF	TGTGCCAGCAGCTTTTCAACAGGTTCAACTAATGAAAAACTGTTTTTT
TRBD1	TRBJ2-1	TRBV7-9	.	CASSFGTGSTHEQFF	TGTGCCAGCAGCTTCGGGACAGGGTCGACGCATGAGCAGTTCTTC
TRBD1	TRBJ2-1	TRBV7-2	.	CASSLYRGPNEQFF	TGTGCCAGCAGCCTTTACAGGGGGCCTAATGAGCAGTTCTTC
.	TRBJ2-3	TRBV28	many	CASSTIYTTWAFSTDTQYF	TGTGCCAGCAGTACGATTTATACGACTTGGGCGTTTTCCACAGATACGCAGTATTTT
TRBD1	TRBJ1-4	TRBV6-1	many	CAITGTGNEKLFF	TGTGCCATCACCGGGACAGGAAATGAAAAACTGTTTTTT
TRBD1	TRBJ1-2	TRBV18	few	CASSPSDRGNYGYTF	TGTGCCAGCTCACCAAGTGACAGGGGTAACTATGGCTACACCTTC
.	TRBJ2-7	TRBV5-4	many	CASSPVGGYEQYF	TGTGCCAGCAGCCCGGTGGGTGGATACGAGCAGTACTTC